This TCR beta chain comes out of a study of cytomegalovirus exposure and HLA in healthy donors. Regarding the study as a whole: Researchers left out some V segments, among them TRBV6-2 and TRBV6-3, as indistinguishable. A missense DCLRE1C variant was associated with V- and J-gene trimming of TCR beta chains in a later analysis, and an independent cohort replicated the association.

The germline V and J ends were trimmed by 6 bases and 1 base, with 19 bases remaining between them. Germline V lookup: CDR1 LNHDA, CDR2 SQIVND (reference sequence). The CDR3 loop spans 17 amino acids. Comments on this clone: Its antigen remains unknown.

The PCR ran on 60 Vbeta and 13 Jbeta primers. Data came from immunoSEQ multiplex PCR; TCRdb stores just in-frame clones and leaves some out. The repertoire includes about 99,000 clones, around 10% of them detected once, and under 6% sits in the top ten. Sequenced material: PBMCs. The receptor's source is a man aged 35-49 years in good health and CMV-seropositive. This chain links TRBV19 with TRBJ2-1, with a possible D match to TRBD1 (6 bases). The CDR3 bases are TGTGCCAGTAGGGGTTGGGGACATACTTCTTCCTACAATGAGCAGTTCTTC. Its translation: CASRGWGHTSSYNEQFF.